The source of this TCR beta chain is a study of blood T cell repertoires in COVID-19 (dated by TCRdb to 2020 to 2022). Study-wide context: Collaborator samples came from the United States, Italy and Spain and covered acute and convalescent phases of COVID-19. The material from the prospective study consisted of cDNA or gDNA derived from T cells, B-cell-depleted T cells, or PBMCs. The sample metadata nearly always contained a de-identified subject ID, COVID-19 status, age in years and sex. Samples were obtained from the ongoing ImmuneRACE study (first 160 participants) and from over 1,000 subjects provided by 6 global collaborators. Where HLA class I and class II types were available, the types were taken from metadata supplied by the sample provider, not from assay-based typing. The repertoires were released in a freely available public database meant as a resource for research on the immune response to SARS-CoV-2. Subjects who had been exposed to COVID-19, were actively infected with it, or had recovered from it provided the deeply sampled blood TCRbeta repertoires that made up the dataset.

TCRbeta CDR3 regions were amplified from genomic DNA by means of the immunoSEQ Assay, a bias-controlled multiplex PCR. In the paper's pipeline: Within the assay, amplification of reference gene primers was used to estimate how many nucleated cells each sample contained. Sequence reads were collapsed and filtered to measure the absolute abundance of every unique TCRbeta CDR3 rearrangement. Productive Simpson clonality was computed per sample as the square root of Simpson's diversity index over productive rearrangements. Imported from immuneACCESS, the table was reduced by TCRdb to in-frame sequences with V and J called. These copies leave out some clones; in studies compared against another copy, an unresolved V gene accounts for under half, and the cause of the remainder is not known. Clonal size and the V and J genes are those of that table, whereas D and trimming came from the DNA. Recorded for this sample are roughly 380,000 clones; around nine tenths of them occurred a single time. Approximately 0.97% of the sample is held by the ten biggest clonotypes.

Participants in the prospective study were aged roughly 18 to 100 years, lived in 24 United States geographic areas, and enrolled through a virtual design. In the prospective study, cohorts were assigned on the basis of participant-reported clinical history obtained from a screening survey and a study questionnaire. Exposed participants were defined as having been in contact with someone with a PCR-confirmed or clinician-diagnosed COVID-19 case within 2 weeks of study entry. In the prospective study, whole blood, serum and a nasopharyngeal or oropharyngeal swab were collected from each participant by mobile phlebotomists. Over a roughly two-month period, participants in the prospective study had the option of providing additional blood draws and questionnaires. Prospective study blood samples were shipped either frozen or at room temperature before DNA extraction. Of note for this clone: No antigen is known for it. It has no much larger one-base neighbor in the sample; base qualities were not kept.

Results the study describes overall, beyond this receptor: The quantity of clinical and demographic metadata differed by source and by participant and was supplied without curation.

The CDR3 runs 14 amino acids, cysteine and phenylalanine included. The DNA shown is the 42-base CDR3, in frame from base 1. CDR1 MNHEY and CDR2 SVGAGI were looked up in the germline V gene. The germline ends are 10 bases apart after V is trimmed by 2 bases and J by 2 bases. What was sequenced was PBMCs or T cells enriched from blood (not recorded which). The receptor chain draws on TRBV6-5 and TRBJ2-7; TRBD2 is a possible D gene, resting on 5 matching bases. The receptor comes from a woman aged 30 to 39 who had been exposed to COVID-19. Read as DNA, the sequence is TGTGCCAGCAGTTACCCGGGAAGAGCCTACGAGCAGTACTTC. It codes for CASSYPGRAYEQYF.